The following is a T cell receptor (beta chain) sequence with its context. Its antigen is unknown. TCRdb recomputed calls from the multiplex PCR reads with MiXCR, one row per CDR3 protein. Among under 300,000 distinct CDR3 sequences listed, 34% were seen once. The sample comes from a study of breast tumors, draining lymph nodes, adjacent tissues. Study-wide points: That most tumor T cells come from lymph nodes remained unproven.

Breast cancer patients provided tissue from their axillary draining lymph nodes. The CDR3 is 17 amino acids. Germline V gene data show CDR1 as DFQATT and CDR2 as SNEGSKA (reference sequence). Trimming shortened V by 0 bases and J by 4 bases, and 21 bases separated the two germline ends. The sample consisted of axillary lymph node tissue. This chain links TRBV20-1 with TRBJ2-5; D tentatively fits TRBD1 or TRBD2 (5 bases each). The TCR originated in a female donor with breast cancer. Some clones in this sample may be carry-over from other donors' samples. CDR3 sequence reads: CSARDRRRGAGRETQYF. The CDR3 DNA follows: TGCAGTGCTAGAGATCGTAGGCGTGGGGCGGGCCGAGAGACCCAGTACTTC.